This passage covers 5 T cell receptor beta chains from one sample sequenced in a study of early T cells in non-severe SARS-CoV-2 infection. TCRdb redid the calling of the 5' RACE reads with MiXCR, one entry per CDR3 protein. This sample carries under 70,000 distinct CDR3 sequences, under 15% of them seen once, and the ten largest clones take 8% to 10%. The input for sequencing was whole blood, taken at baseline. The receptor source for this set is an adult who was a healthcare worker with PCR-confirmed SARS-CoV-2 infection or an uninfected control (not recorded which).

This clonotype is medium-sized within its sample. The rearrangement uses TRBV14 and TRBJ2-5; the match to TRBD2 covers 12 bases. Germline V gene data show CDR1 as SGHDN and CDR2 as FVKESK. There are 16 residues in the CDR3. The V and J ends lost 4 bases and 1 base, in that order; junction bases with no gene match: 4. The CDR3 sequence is CASSRRTSGIQETQYF. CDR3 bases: TGTGCCAGCAGCCGACGGACTAGCGGGATCCAAGAGACCCAGTACTTC.

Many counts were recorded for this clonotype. As DNA, the CDR3 is TGCAGCGTGGCAGCGGGGGTTACCTACAATGAGCAGTTCTTC. Residues: CSVAAGVTYNEQFF. The rearrangement uses TRBV29-1 and TRBJ2-1; 8 nucleotides align to TRBD2. The germline V gene has CDR1 SQVTM and CDR2 ANQGSEA. Trimming cost V 6 bases and J 2 bases; bases outside gene matches: 6. The CDR3 contains 14 residues.

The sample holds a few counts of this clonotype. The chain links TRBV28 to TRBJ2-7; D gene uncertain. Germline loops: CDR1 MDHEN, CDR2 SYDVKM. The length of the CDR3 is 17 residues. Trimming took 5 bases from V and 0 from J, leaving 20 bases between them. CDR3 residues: CASSPPLDQYSSYEQYF. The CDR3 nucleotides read TGTGCCAGCAGTCCCCCCCTAGACCAGTACTCCTCCTACGAGCAGTACTTC.

Here the CDR3 reads CASKTGTAGMNTEAFF. Here the CDR3 DNA reads TGCGCCAGCAAGACCGGGACTGCTGGTATGAACACTGAAGCTTTCTTT. The rearrangement links TRBV10-2 to TRBJ1-1; D possibly corresponds to TRBD1 (5 bases). This CDR3 comprises 16 residues. Germline V CDR1 and CDR2: WSHSY, SAAADI. With 7 bases removed from V and 0 bases from J, the gap between germline ends came to 18 bases.

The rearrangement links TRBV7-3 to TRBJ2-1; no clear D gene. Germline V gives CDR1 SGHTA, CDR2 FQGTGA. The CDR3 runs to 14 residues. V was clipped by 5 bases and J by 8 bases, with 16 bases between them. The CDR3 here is CASSHRASMDEQFF. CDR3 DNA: TGTGCCAGCAGCCACCGGGCGAGTATGGATGAGCAGTTCTTC.